This T cell receptor (beta chain) was retrieved from a study of blood T cell repertoires in COVID-19. Authors' data handling: Reference gene primers were amplified, and this amplification served to estimate nucleated cell counts. Sequenced by immunoSEQ multiplex PCR; TCRdb stores in-frame clones only, minus some. For V, J and clone size, that table is used; D and trimming come from the DNA. This repertoire shows 220,000 or so clones, roughly four fifths found once; its top ten account for about 1.9%. The V segment lost 6 bases and the J segment 6 bases; nucleotides outside the gene matches: 10. CDR3 length: 14 amino acids. The V gene's germline CDR1 is MGHRA and CDR2 YSYEKL.

The sample taken for sequencing was peripheral blood. This chain links TRBV4-1 with TRBJ1-1; 7 bases agree with TRBD1. This TCR derives from a woman at least 80 years old with acute or convalescent COVID-19. The CDR3: CASSPTGLGPEAFF. The CDR3 region has the DNA TGCGCCAGCAGTCCGACAGGGCTGGGGCCTGAAGCTTTCTTT.